This TCR beta chain was profiled in a study of naive and memory T cell subsets. An equimolar mix of two oligonucleotides served as the beta constant-region primer for TRBC1 and TRBC2. The ligated cDNA underwent four PCR rounds using SP2 and nested alpha and beta constant-region primers. Ligation attached a single-stranded oligonucleotide with a 12-nucleotide UMI and the SP2 primer to the cDNA 3' end. TCRdb recomputed calls from the UMI-ligation and nested PCR reads with MiXCR, one row per CDR3 protein. The sample comprises roughly 150,000 distinct CDR3 sequences, approximately 21% of which are singletons, and approximately 0.58% rests with the top ten. Notes on this clonotype: Its antigen is as yet unknown.

Findings and caveats of the study: Findings for naive and memory subsets could not be checked against ground truth. Possibly reflecting memory cells re-expressing CD45RA, a few larger clonotypes occurred in naive repertoires, especially CD8.

The TCR sequence derives from a human donor in good health. Sequencing was done on a sample of naive CD8+ T cells from blood.

CDR3 coding DNA: TGTGCCAGCAGCCAACCTATTAGCGGGAGCACAGATACGCAGTATTTT. It codes for CASSQPISGSTDTQYF. This chain connects TRBV16 to TRBJ2-3; 7 positions match TRBD2. In germline, CDR1 is KGHSY, CDR2 FQNENV. V shed 2 bases and J 0 bases; nucleotides not matched to a gene: 5. The CDR3 totals 16 residues.